This TCR beta chain was identified in a study of cytomegalovirus exposure and HLA in healthy donors. Study observations and caveats: Most TCR beta V segments were productive about 90% or about 30% of the time in an earlier analysis. TRBV6-2, TRBV6-3 and some other V segments were unresolvable in 87-base-pair reads.

The PCR used 60 Vbeta and 13 Jbeta primers. Clones were sequenced by immunoSEQ multiplex PCR, and TCRdb holds only the in-frame ones, with some missing. The data show some 98,000 clones, under 70% seen once. This clone was counted only a few times. Its target is unknown. The germline V gene has CDR1 SEHNR and CDR2 FQNEAQ (reference sequence). Trimming left V 5 bases short and J 5 bases short, with 16 bases between. The CDR3 has 15 residues. This sequence joins TRBV7-9 and TRBJ1-5, with a weak D call TRBD1 (5 bases). The receptor was derived from a man aged 45 to 65 in good health and CMV-seronegative. The sequencing input was PBMCs. CDR3 protein: CASSERGGVDQPQHF. The CDR3 DNA reads as TGTGCCAGCAGCGAGAGGGGAGGGGTTGATCAGCCCCAGCATTTT.